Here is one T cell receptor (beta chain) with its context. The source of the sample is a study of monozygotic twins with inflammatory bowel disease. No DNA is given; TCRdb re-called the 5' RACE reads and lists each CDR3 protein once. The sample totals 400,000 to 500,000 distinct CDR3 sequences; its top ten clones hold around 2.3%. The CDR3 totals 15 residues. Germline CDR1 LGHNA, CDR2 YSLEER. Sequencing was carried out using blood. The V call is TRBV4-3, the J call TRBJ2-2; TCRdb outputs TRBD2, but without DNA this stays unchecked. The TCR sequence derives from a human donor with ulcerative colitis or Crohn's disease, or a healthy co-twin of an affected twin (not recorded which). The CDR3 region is CASSRVASDGGELFF.